The text below deals with one T cell receptor beta chain. Its antigen is currently unknown. This sample was included in a study of T cells in localized non-small cell lung cancer. Overall study findings and caveats: Exceeding tumor, uninvolved adjacent lung had the highest T cell clonality.

Clones were sequenced by immunoSEQ multiplex PCR, and TCRdb holds only the in-frame ones, with some missing. The sample lists about 48,000 clones, approximately 80% occurring once. The specimen was peripheral blood, collected before any cancer treatment. This receptor was identified in a man between 40 and 70 years old with stage I squamous cell lung carcinoma.

DNA of the CDR3: TGCAGTGGCGGGTTTTACAATGAGCAGTTCTTC. It translates to CSGGFYNEQFF. The J gene is TRBJ2-1, the V gene TRBV29-1; perhaps TRBD2 as D (5 bases). CDR1 and CDR2 (germline): SQVTM, ANQGSEA. The CDR3 consists of 11 residues.